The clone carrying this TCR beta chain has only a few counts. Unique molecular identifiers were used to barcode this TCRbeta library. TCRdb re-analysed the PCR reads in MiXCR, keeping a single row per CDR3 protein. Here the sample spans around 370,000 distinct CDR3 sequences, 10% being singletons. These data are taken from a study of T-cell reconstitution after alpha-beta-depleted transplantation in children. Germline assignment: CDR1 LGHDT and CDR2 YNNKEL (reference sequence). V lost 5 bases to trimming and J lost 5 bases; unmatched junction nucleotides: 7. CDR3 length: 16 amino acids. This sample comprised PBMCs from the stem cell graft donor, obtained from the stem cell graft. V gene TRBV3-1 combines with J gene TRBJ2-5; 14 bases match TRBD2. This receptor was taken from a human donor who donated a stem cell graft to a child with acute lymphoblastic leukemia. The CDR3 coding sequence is TGTGCCAGCAGCATGGGGACTAGCGGGAGTGACGAGACCCAGTACTTC. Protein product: CASSMGTSGSDETQYF.